The 9 T cell receptor beta chains reported below all come from one sample, sequenced in a study of cytomegalovirus exposure and HLA in healthy donors. The PCR used 60 Vbeta and 13 Jbeta primers. Sequencing used immunoSEQ multiplex PCR; TCRdb keeps in-frame clones, though not all of them. The repertoire holds more than 100,000 clones, with under 85% as singletons. Specimen: PBMCs. These receptor sequences come from a woman aged 45-65 years in good health and CMV-seropositive.

This rearrangement joins TRBV20-1 to TRBJ1-2; D remains ambiguous. The CDR3 sequence is 11 residues long. V lost 1 base and J 6 bases, leaving 6 bases between the germline ends. Germline lookup yields CDR1 DFQATT and CDR2 SNEGSKA (reference sequence). CDR3 coding DNA: TGCAGTGCTAGAGGGCCGCATGGCTACACCTTC. Its translation is CSARGPHGYTF.

This clone has only a few counts. J is TRBJ2-1 and V is TRBV2, with 7 bases matching TRBD2. Germline V gene sequence: CDR1 SNHLY, CDR2 FYNNEI. This CDR3 has 13 residues. J was trimmed by 4 bases and V by 11 bases; bases with no gene match: 8. CDR3 coding DNA: TGTGCCGGGGGAGGGGACGGGTACAATGAGCAGTTCTTC. It codes for CAGGGDGYNEQFF. The full variable domain, rest sourced from reference TRBV2 and TRBJ2-1, is EPEVTQTPSHQVTQMGQEVILRCVPISNHLYFYWYRQILGQKVEFLVSFYNNEISEKSEIFDDQFSVERPDGSNFTLKIRSTKLEDSAMYFCAGGGDGYNEQFFGPGTRLTVL.

This chain uses TRBV5-1 with TRBJ2-7; no clear D gene. Per the germline V gene, CDR1 is SGHRS and CDR2 is YFSETQ. This CDR3 spans 9 amino acids. V dropped 6 bases and J dropped 6 bases, with 4 bases sitting between them. The CDR3 sequence is CASTGEQYF. Here the CDR3 DNA reads TGCGCCAGCACAGGCGAGCAGTACTTC.

CDR3 bases: TGTGCCAGCAGGGTGGGGCCGGGGGGGAGGCAAGAGACCCAGTACTTC. Translation gives CASRVGPGGRQETQYF. The J gene is TRBJ2-5, the V gene TRBV5-4; the match to TRBD2 covers 8 bases. CDR3 size: 16 residues. Trimming cost V 5 bases and J 2 bases; bases outside gene matches: 11. Looked up from germline, CDR1 is SGHNT and CDR2 is YYREEE (reference sequence).

V gene TRBV18 combines with J gene TRBJ1-2; 7 nucleotides align to TRBD1. The CDR3 is 13 amino acids. Germline V lookup: CDR1 KGHSH, CDR2 LQKENI. Trimming cost V 3 bases and J 5 bases; bases outside gene matches: 3. CDR3 region: CASSPDREYGYTF. The CDR3 coding sequence is TGTGCCAGCTCACCTGACAGGGAATATGGCTACACCTTC.

This clone has more than one count but fewer than ten. The chain couples TRBV4-3 to TRBJ1-2; tentatively, D is TRBD1 (5 bases). Per germline, CDR1 LGHNA and CDR2 YSLEER. The CDR3 runs 15 residues. The ends were cut back, 0 bases at V and 3 bases at J, with 11 bases in the middle. This chain's CDR3 is CASSQDAGNYYGYTF. In DNA form, the CDR3 reads TGCGCCAGCAGCCAAGACGCAGGGAACTACTATGGCTACACCTTC.

The chain links TRBV30 to TRBJ1-5; 7 bases map to TRBD1. The J segment lost 7 bases and the V segment lost 3 bases, leaving 6 bases of the junction unmatched. Germline V lookup: CDR1 GTSNPN, CDR2 SVGIG (reference sequence). The CDR3 loop spans 13 amino acids. CDR3 in amino acids: CAWSSGTEQPQHF. The CDR3 coding sequence is TGTGCCTGGAGCTCAGGGACAGAACAGCCCCAGCATTTT.

V gene TRBV6-5 combines with J gene TRBJ1-5; 7 nucleotides match TRBD1. CDR1 is MNHEY, CDR2 SVGAGI, per germline. This CDR3 has 15 amino acids. V was clipped by 2 bases and J by 1 base; unmatched bases: 2. CDR3 protein: CASSYDRVSNQPQHF. The DNA of the CDR3 is TGTGCCAGCAGTTACGACAGGGTCAGCAATCAGCCCCAGCATTTT.

This clone was seen a handful of times. This chain connects TRBV30 to TRBJ1-6, with D perhaps matching TRBD1 (5 bases). Germline V gene data show CDR1 as GTSNPN and CDR2 as SVGIG (reference sequence). This CDR3 region has 14 residues. V was pared by 8 bases and J by 4 bases, with 15 bases between. CDR3 sequence (DNA): TGTGCCAGTCACACCGGGGGTTATAATTCACCCCTCCACTTT. The encoded protein is CASHTGGYNSPLHF.